Included here is one T cell receptor (beta chain) sequence, with context. Its antigen is unidentified. Sequenced by immunoSEQ multiplex PCR; TCRdb stores in-frame clones only, minus some. Here the sample spans under 15,000 clones, 91% being singletons. This sample stems from a study of PD-1 blockade in classical Hodgkin lymphoma. Points from the study as a whole: In newly diagnosed patients, baseline TCR diversity was reportedly below that of healthy donors. The diversity seen at baseline in complete responders resembled that of newly diagnosed patients. Why the repertoires differ is still unclear, perhaps disease activity or prior therapy. CD8+ TCR diversity did not rise significantly by C4D1, unlike CD4+.

Every single patient, without exception, relapsed after autologous stem cell transplantation, and brentuximab vedotin exposure varied. Deletions cut 6 bases from V and 0 bases from J, with 8 bases between. Germline assignment: CDR1 SGHRS and CDR2 YFSETQ. The CDR3 runs 13 residues. The chain recombines TRBV5-1 with TRBJ2-3; weak D call: TRBD2 (5 bases). Sequenced here: peripheral blood mononuclear cells (PBMCs), sampled at baseline. The clonotype comes from a human donor with classical Hodgkin lymphoma. In nucleotides, the CDR3 is TGCGCCAGCACCCGGGGTAGCACAGATACGCAGTATTTT. It codes for CASTRGSTDTQYF.